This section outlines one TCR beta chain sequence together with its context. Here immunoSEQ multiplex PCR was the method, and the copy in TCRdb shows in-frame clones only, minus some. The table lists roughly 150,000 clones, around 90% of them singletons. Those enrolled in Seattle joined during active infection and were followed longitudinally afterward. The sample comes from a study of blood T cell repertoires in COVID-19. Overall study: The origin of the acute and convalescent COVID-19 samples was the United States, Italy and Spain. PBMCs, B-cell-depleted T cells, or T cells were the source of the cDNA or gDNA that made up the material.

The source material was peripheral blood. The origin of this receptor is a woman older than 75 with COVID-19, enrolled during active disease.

DNA for the CDR3: TGTGCCAGCATTCAAAGGTCGGGAAGTCGGGTCCCGGAGACCCAGTACTTC. It translates to CASIQRSGSRVPETQYF. This chain uses TRBV2 with TRBJ2-5; D may be TRBD2 (5 bases). The V gene's germline CDR1 is SNHLY and CDR2 FYNNEI. V lost 7 bases and J 5 bases, leaving 26 bases between the germline ends. CDR3 length: 17 amino acids.